These 21 T cell receptor beta chains originate from one sample sequenced in a study of blood T cell repertoires in COVID-19. Produced via immunoSEQ multiplex PCR; TCRdb's table is partial and in-frame only. Of fewer than 500,000 clones in the sample, around 87% were seen once. Source material: PBMCs or T cells enriched from blood (not recorded which). These receptors came from a man younger than 40 who had recovered from COVID-19.

This sequence joins TRBV28 and TRBJ1-1, with 7 bases that match TRBD1. The CDR3 has 13 residues. Germline values: CDR1 MDHEN, CDR2 SYDVKM. V shed 6 bases and J 12 bases; nucleotides not matched to a gene: 13. The CDR3 bases are TGTGCCAGCAGATACCCTGGGACAGCGATGACTTTCTTT. It yields the protein CASRYPGTAMTFF.

This clone was seen just once. V is TRBV5-4 and J is TRBJ1-2; possibly TRBD1 for D (6 bases). Germline lookup yields CDR1 SGHNT and CDR2 YYREEE (reference sequence). This CDR3 is 15 amino acids long. V lost 1 base to trimming and J lost 4 bases, with 14 bases between them. The CDR3, as DNA: TGTGCCAGCAGCTTGTTTGGGGGCGGCGGCTATGGCTACACCTTC. Amino acid sequence: CASSLFGGGGYGYTF.

The J gene is TRBJ2-5, the V gene TRBV19; D is ambiguous. The V gene lost 3 bases and the J gene lost 2 bases, with 7 bases spanning the gap. The CDR3 loop spans 13 amino acids. Germline-derived CDR1 and CDR2 are LNHDA and SQIVND (reference sequence). CDR3 sequence reads: CASSIQRQETQYF. The CDR3 nucleotides read TGTGCCAGTAGTATTCAACGGCAAGAGACCCAGTACTTC.

This chain uses TRBV4-2 with TRBJ2-1, with 11 nucleotides matching TRBD2. The germline CDR1 and CDR2 sequences are LGHNA and YNFKEQ. CDR3 length equals 16 residues. J gave up 6 bases and V 3 bases, and 7 bases lay outside the gene matches. CDR3 sequence reads: CASSHLAGGPSNEQFF. In DNA, the CDR3 is TGTGCCAGCAGCCATTTAGCGGGGGGGCCGAGCAATGAGCAGTTCTTC.

This clone has just one count. V usage is TRBV18 and J usage is TRBJ2-5; TRBD1 matches 10 bases. Looked up from germline, CDR1 is KGHSH and CDR2 is LQKENI. With V trimmed by 4 bases and J by 4 bases, 6 bases remained unmatched. CDR3 size: 15 residues. The CDR3 DNA sequence: TGTGCCAGCTCACTGGGACAGGGGTCATCAGAGACCCAGTACTTC. Its protein is CASSLGQGSSETQYF.

This clone was detected a few times. This rearrangement joins TRBV5-5 to TRBJ1-1, with 9 nucleotides matching TRBD1. V lost 3 bases and J lost 4; bases outside the gene matches: 4. Germline lookup yields CDR1 SGHKS and CDR2 YYEKEE (reference sequence). This CDR3 is 14 amino acids long. The chain's CDR3 is CASSWTGAGTEAFF. For the CDR3, the DNA is TGTGCCAGCAGCTGGACAGGGGCGGGCACTGAAGCTTTCTTT.

The chain links TRBV9 to TRBJ2-7, with 11 bases matching TRBD2. CDR1 is SGDLS, CDR2 YYNGEE, per germline. This CDR3 has 17 residues. The V gene end was trimmed by 3 bases and the J gene end by 6 bases; junction bases not matched to a gene: 14. For the CDR3, the DNA is TGTGCCAGCAGCGACCATCTAGCGGGGGGTTCTCTCAGCGAGCAGTACTTC. Amino acids: CASSDHLAGGSLSEQYF. Variable domain in full (rest from reference TRBV9 and TRBJ2-7): DSGVTQTPKHLITATGQRVTLRCSPRSGDLSVYWYQQSLDQGLQFLIQYYNGEERAKGNILERFSAQQFPDLHSELNLSSLELGDSALYFCASSDHLAGGSLSEQYFGPGTRLTVT.

The chain couples TRBV6-5 to TRBJ2-2, with TRBD1 matching 8 bases. CDR1 and CDR2 from the germline V gene are MNHEY and SVGAGI. The junction had 3 bases not matched to a gene; V was cut back by 6 bases and J by 6 bases. The CDR3 totals 13 residues. CDR3 DNA: TGTGCCAGCAGGGCAGGGGGCTCCGGGGAGCTGTTTTTT. Translating gives CASRAGGSGELFF.

The rearrangement uses TRBV27 and TRBJ1-1; D is unclear. The CDR3 contains 12 residues. From germline, CDR1 is MNHEY and CDR2 SMNVEV (reference sequence). The CDR3 protein is CASGGPYTEAFF. The CDR3 DNA sequence: TGTGCGTCCGGCGGGCCATACACTGAAGCTTTCTTT.

The rearrangement links TRBV7-8 to TRBJ1-5; possibly TRBD1 for D (5 bases). CDR1 and CDR2 from the germline V gene are SGHVS and FQNEAQ. The V gene lost 3 bases and the J gene lost 0 bases, with 9 bases spanning the gap. The CDR3 runs to 15 residues. The CDR3 loop reads CASSLDTYSNQPQHF. The CDR3 coding sequence is TGTGCCAGCAGCTTGGACACGTATAGCAATCAGCCCCAGCATTTT.

This chain joins TRBV6-2 or TRBV6-3 and TRBJ2-3, with 7 bases lining up with TRBD2. CDR3 length: 14 amino acids. V trimming: 4 bases; J trimming: 7 bases; junction bases outside the gene matches: 8. Germline loops: CDR1 MNHEY, CDR2 SVGEGT. The CDR3 is CASSFRDYFNTQYF. CDR3 nucleotide sequence: TGTGCCAGCAGTTTCCGGGACTACTTTAATACGCAGTATTTT.

The chain joins TRBV7-2 to TRBJ1-6, with D possibly being TRBD1 (5 bases). The germline CDR1 and CDR2 sequences are SGHTA and FQGNSA. V was cut by 2 bases and J by 10 bases, with 9 bases left in between. The CDR3 length is 13 residues. The CDR3 nucleotides read TGTGCCAGCAGCTTACCGACAGAATCACCCCTCCACTTT. It codes for CASSLPTESPLHF.

Points on this clone: At one of its ends the junction is not consistent with the germline gene, which may arise from a read error. The chain has TRBV19 and TRBJ2-3; TRBD2 agrees at 8 bases. The CDR3 extends over 15 amino acids. The V gene's germline CDR1 is LNHDA and CDR2 SQIVND (reference sequence). The CDR3 DNA is TGTGCCAGTAGCCCACTAGCGGTTGGCACCGATACGCAGTATTTT. Encoded protein: CASSPLAVGTDTQYF. Full variable domain (missing parts from reference TRBV19 and TRBJ2-3): DGGITQSPKYLFRKEGQNVTLSCEQNLNHDAMYWYRQDPGQGLRLIYYSQIVNDFQKGDIAEGYSVSREKKESFPLTVTSAQKNPTAFYLCASSPLAVGTDTQYFGPGTRLTVL.

This sequence joins TRBV27 and TRBJ2-7, with a tentative D call TRBD2 (6 bases). CDR1 and CDR2 from the germline V gene are MNHEY and SMNVEV (reference sequence). Deletions cut 5 bases from V and 3 bases from J, with 11 bases between. This CDR3 is 13 amino acids long. The CDR3 sequence is CASSPSRGYEQYF. DNA of the CDR3: TGTGCCAGCAGTCCTTCGCGGGGCTACGAGCAGTACTTC.

V gene TRBV12-2 combines with J gene TRBJ2-7; the D call in the table, TRBD1, was not verified against the DNA. TRBV12-2 represents a pseudogene. The CDR3 totals 15 residues. The chain's CDR3 is CASRLRQRAPYEQYF. CDR3 coding DNA: TGTGCAAGTCGCTTACGACAGCGAGCTCCATACGAGCAGTACTTC.

Worth noting for this clone: The identical CDR3 is also encoded by other nucleotide sequences in the sample. This chain joins TRBV12-3 or TRBV12-4 and TRBJ2-5, with unresolved D. This CDR3 is 13 amino acids long. The V gene lost 2 bases and the J gene lost 2 bases, with 6 bases spanning the gap. The CDR3 DNA follows: TGTGCCAGCAGTTTAAGGCGGCAAGAGACCCAGTACTTC. It codes for CASSLRRQETQYF.

This clone has a handful of counts. V is TRBV4-3 and J is TRBJ2-1, with D maybe TRBD2 (6 bases). V lost 4 bases and J 4 bases, leaving 11 bases between the germline ends. The CDR3 runs to 14 residues. Germline V gene data show CDR1 as LGHNA and CDR2 as YSLEER. The CDR3 sequence: CASSPEEGYNEQFF. In DNA form, the CDR3 reads TGCGCCAGCAGCCCAGAGGAGGGATACAATGAGCAGTTCTTC.

This rearrangement joins TRBV6-5 to TRBJ1-1; a weak D match, TRBD1 (5 bases). The CDR3 totals 14 residues. Germline values: CDR1 MNHEY, CDR2 SVGAGI. V was shortened by 4 bases and J by 10 bases, with 19 bases between the two germline ends. The CDR3 is CASSLLLRGMVAFF. The CDR3 nucleotides are TGTGCCAGCAGTTTACTACTCCGGGGGATGGTAGCTTTCTTT.

The table lists this clone with a few counts. This sequence joins TRBV5-1 and TRBJ1-6; D might be TRBD1 (6 bases). V was clipped by 0 bases and J by 8 bases, with 12 bases between them. Germline CDR1 SGHRS, CDR2 YFSETQ. This CDR3 contains 15 residues. CDR3 nucleotide sequence: TGCGCCAGCAGCTTGGACAGGGTGGGGGATTCACCCCTCCACTTT. It translates to CASSLDRVGDSPLHF.

The chain couples TRBV5-4 to TRBJ1-1; D is unresolved. The CDR3 has 15 residues. The germline V gene has CDR1 SGHNT and CDR2 YYREEE (reference sequence). The V and J ends lost 4 bases and 6 bases respectively, with 19 bases between them. For the CDR3, the DNA is TGTGCCAGCAGCCGCGGGAGCTCATGGGGAGCTGAAGCTTTCTTT. Amino acid sequence: CASSRGSSWGAEAFF.

There are a few counts of this clone. The CDR3 region is CASSLVSAQGYEQYF. In DNA, the CDR3 is TGTGCCAGCAGCTTAGTAAGTGCACAGGGGTACGAGCAGTACTTC. V gene TRBV13 combines with J gene TRBJ2-7; 7 bases align to TRBD1. Germline CDR1 PRHDT, CDR2 FYEKMQ (reference sequence). This CDR3 has 15 residues. After removal of 1 base from V and 4 bases from J, the junction contained 7 bases not matched to a gene.